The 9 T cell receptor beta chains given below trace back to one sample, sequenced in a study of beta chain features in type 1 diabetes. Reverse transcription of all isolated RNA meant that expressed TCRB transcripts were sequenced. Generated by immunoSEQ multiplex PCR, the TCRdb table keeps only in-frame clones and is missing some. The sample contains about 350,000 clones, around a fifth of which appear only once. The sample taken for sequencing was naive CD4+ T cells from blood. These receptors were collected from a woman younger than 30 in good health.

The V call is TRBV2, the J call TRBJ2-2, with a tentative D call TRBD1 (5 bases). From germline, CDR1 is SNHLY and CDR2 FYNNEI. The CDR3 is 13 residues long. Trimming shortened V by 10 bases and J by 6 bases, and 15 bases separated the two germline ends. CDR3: CANGRDGAGELFF. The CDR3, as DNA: TGTGCCAACGGCAGGGATGGAGCCGGGGAGCTGTTTTTT. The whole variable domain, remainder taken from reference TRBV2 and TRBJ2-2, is EPEVTQTPSHQVTQMGQEVILRCVPISNHLYFYWYRQILGQKVEFLVSFYNNEISEKSEIFDDQFSVERPDGSNFTLKIRSTKLEDSAMYFCANGRDGAGELFFGEGSRLTVL.

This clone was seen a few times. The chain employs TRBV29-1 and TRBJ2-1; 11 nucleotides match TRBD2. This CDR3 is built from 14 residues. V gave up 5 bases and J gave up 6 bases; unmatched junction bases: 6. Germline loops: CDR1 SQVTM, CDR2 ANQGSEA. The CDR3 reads CSVTSGLAVNEQFF. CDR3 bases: TGCAGCGTTACCTCGGGACTAGCGGTCAATGAGCAGTTCTTC.

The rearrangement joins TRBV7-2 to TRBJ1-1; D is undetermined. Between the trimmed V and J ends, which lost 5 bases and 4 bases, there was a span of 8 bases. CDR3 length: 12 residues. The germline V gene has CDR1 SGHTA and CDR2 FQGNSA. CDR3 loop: CASSPPSTEAFF. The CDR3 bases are TGTGCCAGCAGCCCCCCGTCCACTGAAGCTTTCTTT.

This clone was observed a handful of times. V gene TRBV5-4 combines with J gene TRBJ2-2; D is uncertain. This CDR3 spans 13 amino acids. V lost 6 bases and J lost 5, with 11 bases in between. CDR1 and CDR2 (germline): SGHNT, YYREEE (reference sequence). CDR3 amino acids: CASTQTQTGELFF. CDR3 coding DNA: TGTGCCAGCACCCAGACACAAACCGGGGAGCTGTTTTTT.

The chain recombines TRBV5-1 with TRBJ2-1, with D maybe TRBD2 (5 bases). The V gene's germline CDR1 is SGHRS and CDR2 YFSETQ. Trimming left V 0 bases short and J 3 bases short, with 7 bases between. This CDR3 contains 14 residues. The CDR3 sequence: CASSLDGIYNEQFF. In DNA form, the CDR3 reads TGCGCCAGCAGCTTGGACGGGATCTACAATGAGCAGTTCTTC.

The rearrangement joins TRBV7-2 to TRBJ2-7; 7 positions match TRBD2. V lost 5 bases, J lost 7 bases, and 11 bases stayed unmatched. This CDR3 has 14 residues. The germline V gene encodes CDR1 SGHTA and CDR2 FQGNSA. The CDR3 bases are TGTGCCAGCAGCAAGGGGCACGGGGAGGGGGAGCAGTACTTC. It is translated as CASSKGHGEGEQYF.

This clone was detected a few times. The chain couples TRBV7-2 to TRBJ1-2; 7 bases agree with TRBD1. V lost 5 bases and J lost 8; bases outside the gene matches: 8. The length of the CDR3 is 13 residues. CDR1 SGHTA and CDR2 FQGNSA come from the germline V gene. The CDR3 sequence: CASSLDRVGGYTF. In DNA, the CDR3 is TGTGCCAGCAGCCTAGACAGGGTCGGCGGCTACACCTTC.

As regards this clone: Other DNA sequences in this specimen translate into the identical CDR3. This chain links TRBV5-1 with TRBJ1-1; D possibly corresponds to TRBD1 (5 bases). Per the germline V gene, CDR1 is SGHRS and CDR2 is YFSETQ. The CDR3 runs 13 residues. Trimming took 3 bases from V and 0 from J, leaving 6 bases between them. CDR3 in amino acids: CASSSGMNTEAFF. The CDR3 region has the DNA TGCGCCAGCAGCTCAGGGATGAACACTGAAGCTTTCTTT.

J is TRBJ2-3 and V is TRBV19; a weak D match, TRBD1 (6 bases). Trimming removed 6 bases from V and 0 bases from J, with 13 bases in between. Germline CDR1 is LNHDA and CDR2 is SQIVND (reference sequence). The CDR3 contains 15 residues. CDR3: CASSHRAASTDTQYF. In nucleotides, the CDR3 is TGTGCCAGTAGCCACAGGGCCGCTAGCACAGATACGCAGTATTTT.